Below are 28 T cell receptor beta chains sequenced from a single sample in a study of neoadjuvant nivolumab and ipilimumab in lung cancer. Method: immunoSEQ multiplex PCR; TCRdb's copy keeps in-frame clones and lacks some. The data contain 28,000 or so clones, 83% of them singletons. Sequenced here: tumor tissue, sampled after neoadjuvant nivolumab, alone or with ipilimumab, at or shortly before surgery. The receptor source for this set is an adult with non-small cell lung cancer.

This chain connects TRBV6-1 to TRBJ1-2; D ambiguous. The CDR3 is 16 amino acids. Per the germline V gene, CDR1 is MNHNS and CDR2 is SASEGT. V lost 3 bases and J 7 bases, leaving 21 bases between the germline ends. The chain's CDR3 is CASSEEDPSLTIGYTF. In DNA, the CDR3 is TGTGCCAGCAGTGAGGAAGACCCTTCCTTAACTATTGGCTACACCTTC.

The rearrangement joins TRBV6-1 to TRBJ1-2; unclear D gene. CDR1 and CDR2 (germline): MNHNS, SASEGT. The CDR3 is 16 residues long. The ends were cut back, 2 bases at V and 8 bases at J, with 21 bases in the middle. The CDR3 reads CASSERVEEPWSGYTF. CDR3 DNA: TGTGCCAGCAGTGAAAGGGTGGAGGAACCCTGGAGCGGCTACACCTTC.

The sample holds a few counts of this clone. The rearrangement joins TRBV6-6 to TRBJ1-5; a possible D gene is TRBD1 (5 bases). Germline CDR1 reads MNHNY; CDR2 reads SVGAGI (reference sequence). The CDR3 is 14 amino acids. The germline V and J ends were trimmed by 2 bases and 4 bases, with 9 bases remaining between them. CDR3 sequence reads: CASSYPGTNQPQHF. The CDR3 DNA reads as TGTGCCAGCAGTTACCCTGGGACGAATCAGCCCCAGCATTTT.

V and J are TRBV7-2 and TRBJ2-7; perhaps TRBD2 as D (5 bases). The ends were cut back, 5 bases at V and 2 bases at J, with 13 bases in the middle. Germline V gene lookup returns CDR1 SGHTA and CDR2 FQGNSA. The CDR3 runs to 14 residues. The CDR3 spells CASSPSEGPYEQYF. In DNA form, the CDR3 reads TGTGCCAGCAGCCCCTCAGAGGGCCCCTACGAGCAGTACTTC.

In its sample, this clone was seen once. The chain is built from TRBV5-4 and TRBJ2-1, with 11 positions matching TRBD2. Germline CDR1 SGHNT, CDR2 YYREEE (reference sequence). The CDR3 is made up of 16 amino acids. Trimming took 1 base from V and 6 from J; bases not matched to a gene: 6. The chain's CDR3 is CASSLLAGGPVNEQFF. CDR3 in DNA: TGTGCCAGCAGCTTGTTAGCGGGGGGGCCCGTCAATGAGCAGTTCTTC.

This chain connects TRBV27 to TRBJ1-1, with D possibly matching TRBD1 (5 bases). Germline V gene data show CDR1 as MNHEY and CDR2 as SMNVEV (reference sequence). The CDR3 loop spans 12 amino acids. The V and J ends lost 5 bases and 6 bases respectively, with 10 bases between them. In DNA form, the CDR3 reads TGTGCCAGCAGTCTGCAGGGAGCTGAAGCTTTCTTT. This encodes CASSLQGAEAFF.

CDR3 nucleotides: TGCGCCAGCAGCTTGGAGCCAGGGGGTTTTGACTCTGGGGCCAACGTCCTGACTTTC. Encoded protein: CASSLEPGGFDSGANVLTF. This chain uses TRBV5-1 with TRBJ2-6; 7 nucleotides match TRBD1. From germline, CDR1 is SGHRS and CDR2 YFSETQ. V was pared by 0 bases and J by 0 bases, with 9 bases of the junction left unmatched. The CDR3 contains 19 residues.

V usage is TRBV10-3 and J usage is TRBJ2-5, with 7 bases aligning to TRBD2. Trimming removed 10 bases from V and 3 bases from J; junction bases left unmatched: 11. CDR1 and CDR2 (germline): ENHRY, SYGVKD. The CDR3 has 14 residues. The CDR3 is CATGPSGQEETQYF. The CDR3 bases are TGTGCCACGGGACCTAGCGGTCAAGAAGAGACCCAGTACTTC.

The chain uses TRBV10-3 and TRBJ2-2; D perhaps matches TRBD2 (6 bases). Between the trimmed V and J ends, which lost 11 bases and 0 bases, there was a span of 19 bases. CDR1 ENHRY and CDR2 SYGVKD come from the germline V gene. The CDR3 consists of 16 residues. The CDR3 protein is CAVYGGTDTNTGELFF. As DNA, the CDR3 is TGTGCCGTCTATGGCGGGACGGACACGAACACCGGGGAGCTGTTTTTT.

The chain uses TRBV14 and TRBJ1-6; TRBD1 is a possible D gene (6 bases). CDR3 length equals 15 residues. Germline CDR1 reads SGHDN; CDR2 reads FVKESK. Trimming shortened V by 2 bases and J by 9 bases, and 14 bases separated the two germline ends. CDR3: CASSQTQGGSSPLHF. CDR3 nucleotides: TGTGCCAGCAGCCAAACACAGGGAGGTAGTTCACCCCTCCACTTT.

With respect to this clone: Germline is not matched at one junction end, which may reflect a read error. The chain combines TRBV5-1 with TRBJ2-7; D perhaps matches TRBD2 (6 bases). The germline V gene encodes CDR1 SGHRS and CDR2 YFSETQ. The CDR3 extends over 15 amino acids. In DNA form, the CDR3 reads TGCGCCAGCAGTTTGGGCGGGACGGCGGGCTACGAGCAGTACTTC. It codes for CASSLGGTAGYEQYF.

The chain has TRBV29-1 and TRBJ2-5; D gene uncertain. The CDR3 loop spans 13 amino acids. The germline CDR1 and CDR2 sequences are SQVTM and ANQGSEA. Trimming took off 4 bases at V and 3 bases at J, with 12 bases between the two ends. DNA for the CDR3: TGCAGCGTTGTAAGTTATAGGGAAGAGACCCAGTACTTC. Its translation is CSVVSYREETQYF.

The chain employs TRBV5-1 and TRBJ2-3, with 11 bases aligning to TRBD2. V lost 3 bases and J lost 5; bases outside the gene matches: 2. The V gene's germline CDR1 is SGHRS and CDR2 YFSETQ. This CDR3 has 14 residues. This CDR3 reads CASSWGLAVDTQYF. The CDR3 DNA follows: TGCGCCAGCAGCTGGGGACTAGCGGTAGATACGCAGTATTTT.

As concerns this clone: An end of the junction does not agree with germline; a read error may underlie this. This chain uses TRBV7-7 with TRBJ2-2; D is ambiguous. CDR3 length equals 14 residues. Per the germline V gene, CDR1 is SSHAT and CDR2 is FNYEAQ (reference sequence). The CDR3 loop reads CASSLAQNTGELFF. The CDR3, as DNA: TGTGCTAGCAGCTTAGCCCAGAACACCGGGGAGCTGTTTTTT.

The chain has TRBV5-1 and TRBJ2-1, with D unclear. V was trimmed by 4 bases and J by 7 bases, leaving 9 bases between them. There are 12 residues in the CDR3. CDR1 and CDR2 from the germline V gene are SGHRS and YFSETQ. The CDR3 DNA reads TGCGCCAGCAGCCCCTCGGCAAATGAGCAGTTCTTC. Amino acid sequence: CASSPSANEQFF.

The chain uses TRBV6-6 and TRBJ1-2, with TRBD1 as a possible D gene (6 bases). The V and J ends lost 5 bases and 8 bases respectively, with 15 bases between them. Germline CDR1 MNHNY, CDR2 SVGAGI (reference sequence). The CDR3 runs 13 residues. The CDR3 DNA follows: TGTGCCAGCAGTCCTCCAGGGGTTTACGGCTACACCTTC. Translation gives CASSPPGVYGYTF.

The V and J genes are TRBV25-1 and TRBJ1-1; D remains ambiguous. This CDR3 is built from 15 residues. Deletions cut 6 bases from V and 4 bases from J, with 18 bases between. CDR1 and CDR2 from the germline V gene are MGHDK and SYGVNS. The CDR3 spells CASSPLDVRGTEAFF. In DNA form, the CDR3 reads TGTGCCAGCAGCCCCTTGGACGTCCGAGGCACTGAAGCTTTCTTT.

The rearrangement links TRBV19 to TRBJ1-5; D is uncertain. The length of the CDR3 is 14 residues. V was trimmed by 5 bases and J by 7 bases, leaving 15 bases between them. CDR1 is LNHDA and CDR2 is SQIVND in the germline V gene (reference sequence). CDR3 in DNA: TGTGCCAGTAGTCACAAAAGGGTCGAGCAGCCCCAGCATTTT. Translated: CASSHKRVEQPQHF.

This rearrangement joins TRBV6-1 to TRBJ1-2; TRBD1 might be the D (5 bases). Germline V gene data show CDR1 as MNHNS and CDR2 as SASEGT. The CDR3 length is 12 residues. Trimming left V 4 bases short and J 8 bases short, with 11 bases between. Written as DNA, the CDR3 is TGTGCCAGCAGTGTACAGGCGCAAGGCTACACCTTC. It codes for CASSVQAQGYTF.

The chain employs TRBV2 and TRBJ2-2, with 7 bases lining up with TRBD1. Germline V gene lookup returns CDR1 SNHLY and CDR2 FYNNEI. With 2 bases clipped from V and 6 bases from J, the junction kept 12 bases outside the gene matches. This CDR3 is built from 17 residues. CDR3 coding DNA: TGTGCCAGCAGTGAATTCTCAGGCAGGGGGATGGCCGGGGAGCTGTTTTTT. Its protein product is CASSEFSGRGMAGELFF.

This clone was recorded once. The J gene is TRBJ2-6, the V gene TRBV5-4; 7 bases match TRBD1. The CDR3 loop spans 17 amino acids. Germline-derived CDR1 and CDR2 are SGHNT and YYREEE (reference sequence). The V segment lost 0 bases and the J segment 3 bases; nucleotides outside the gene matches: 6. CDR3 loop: CASSLARGLGGANVLTF. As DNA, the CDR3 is TGTGCCAGCAGCTTGGCGAGGGGGCTGGGTGGGGCCAACGTCCTGACTTTC.

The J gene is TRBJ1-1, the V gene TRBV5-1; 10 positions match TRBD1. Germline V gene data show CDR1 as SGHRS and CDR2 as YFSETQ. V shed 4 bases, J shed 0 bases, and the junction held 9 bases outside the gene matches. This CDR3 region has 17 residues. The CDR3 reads CASSPRQGARLNTEAFF. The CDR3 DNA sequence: TGCGCCAGCAGCCCACGACAGGGGGCGCGATTGAACACTGAAGCTTTCTTT. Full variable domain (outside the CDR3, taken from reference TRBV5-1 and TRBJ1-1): KAGVTQTPRYLIKTRGQQVTLSCSPISGHRSVSWYQQTPGQGLQFLFEYFSETQRNKGNFPGRFSGRQFSNSRSEMNVSTLELGDSALYLCASSPRQGARLNTEAFFGQGTRLTVV.

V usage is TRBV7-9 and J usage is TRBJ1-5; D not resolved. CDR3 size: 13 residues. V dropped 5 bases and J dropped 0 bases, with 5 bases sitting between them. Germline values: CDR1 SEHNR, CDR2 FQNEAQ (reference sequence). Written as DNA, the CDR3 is TGTGCCAGCAGCGCAATTAGCAATCAGCCCCAGCATTTT. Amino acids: CASSAISNQPQHF. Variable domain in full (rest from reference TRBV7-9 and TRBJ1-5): DTGVSQNPRHKITKRGQNVTFRCDPISEHNRLYWYRQTLGQGPEFLTYFQNEAQLEKSRLLSDRFSAERPKGSFSTLEIQRTEQGDSAMYLCASSAISNQPQHFGDGTRLSIL.

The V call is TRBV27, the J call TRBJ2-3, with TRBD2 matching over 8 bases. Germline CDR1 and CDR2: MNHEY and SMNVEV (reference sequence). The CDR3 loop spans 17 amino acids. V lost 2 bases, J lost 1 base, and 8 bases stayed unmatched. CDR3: CASSLLPSGGGTDTQYF. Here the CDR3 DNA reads TGTGCCAGCAGTTTACTTCCCAGCGGGGGAGGCACAGATACGCAGTATTTT.

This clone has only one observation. The CDR3 sequence: CASSPEAGVIPVNTEAFF. In nucleotides, the CDR3 is TGTGCCAGCTCACCAGAAGCAGGCGTCATACCAGTGAACACTGAAGCTTTCTTT. The chain combines TRBV18 with TRBJ1-1; no definite D call. Germline CDR1 reads KGHSH; CDR2 reads LQKENI. Trimming took 2 bases from V and 0 from J, leaving 19 bases between them. The CDR3 has 18 amino acids.

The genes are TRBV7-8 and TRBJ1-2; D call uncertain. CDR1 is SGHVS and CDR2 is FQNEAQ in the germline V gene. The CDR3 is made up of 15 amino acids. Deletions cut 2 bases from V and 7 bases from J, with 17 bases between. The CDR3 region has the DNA TGTGCCAGCAGCTTACGAACTTCAGGAGAAAGTGGCTACACCTTC. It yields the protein CASSLRTSGESGYTF.

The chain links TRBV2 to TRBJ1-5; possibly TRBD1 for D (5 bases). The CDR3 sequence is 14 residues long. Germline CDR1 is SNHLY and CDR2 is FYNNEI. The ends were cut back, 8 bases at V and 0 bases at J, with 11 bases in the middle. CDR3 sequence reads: CASRGDYSNQPQHF. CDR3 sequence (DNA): TGTGCCAGCCGGGGGGATTATAGCAATCAGCCCCAGCATTTT.

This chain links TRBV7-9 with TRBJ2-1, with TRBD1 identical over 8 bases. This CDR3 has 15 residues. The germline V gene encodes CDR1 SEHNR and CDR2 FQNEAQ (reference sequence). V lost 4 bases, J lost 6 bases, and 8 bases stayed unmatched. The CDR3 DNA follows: TGTGCCAGCAGCTCCACCGGGACAGGCTTCAATGAGCAGTTCTTC. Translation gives CASSSTGTGFNEQFF.